This T cell receptor (beta chain) was captured by sequencing in a study of T cells in Graves' hyperthyroidism and ophthalmopathy. Regions amplified from RNA transcripts were the TCR beta CDR3 regions. HTBI primers were the set used in a first-round RT-PCR of the TCR CDR3. A single record per CDR3 protein comes from TCRdb applying MiXCR to the multiplex PCR reads. The repertoire holds about 620,000 distinct CDR3 sequences, with roughly 16% as singletons. The J segment lost 7 bases and the V segment lost 0 bases, leaving 9 bases of the junction unmatched. The length of the CDR3 is 15 residues. Germline loops: CDR1 DFQATT, CDR2 SNEGSKA (reference sequence).

The rearrangement links TRBV20-1 to TRBJ2-1; 7 bases agree with TRBD2. What was sequenced was blood. This TCR was sampled from a woman in her thirties with Graves' hyperthyroidism. The CDR3 spells CSARDRRELWNEQFF. DNA of the CDR3: TGCAGTGCTAGAGATAGGCGGGAGTTATGGAATGAGCAGTTCTTC.